The present T cell receptor beta chain was sequenced within a study of CD4 T cells in relation to SARS-CoV-2 and coronaviruses. V lost 1 base and J lost 6, with 9 bases in between. Germline V gene lookup returns CDR1 SGHNT and CDR2 YYREEE (reference sequence). This CDR3 spans 13 amino acids. The unexposed donors gave CD4+ T cells in about 2011-2018, prior to COVID-19. CD4+ T cells were isolated from the cells after around eleven days of culture. PBMCs were plated at roughly 2 million per well in IL-2-containing medium. Libraries were prepared by immunoSEQ multiplex PCR; TCRdb keeps only in-frame clonotypes and omits some of them. The table lists about 12,000 clones, 70% to 85% of them singletons. Note on this clone: Its antigen is undetermined.

The specimen sequenced was CD4+ T cells from PBMCs, cultured in vitro. The V call is TRBV5-4, the J call TRBJ2-3; D gene uncertain. The TCR sequence derives from a human donor in good health. The CDR3 loop is CASSLLVGDTQYF. DNA of the CDR3: TGTGCCAGCAGCTTGCTTGTCGGGGATACGCAGTATTTT.